This T cell receptor (beta chain) was identified during a study of blood T cells in healthy people across ages. Broader study findings: Calculation of diversity from one million T cells yielded estimates considered to be underestimates.

The authors ran a second PCR of roughly 6 to 11 cycles using a sample-barcoded 5' primer and a J-beta primer mix. All samples yielded 2.5 million or more CDR3-containing paired-end reads. In TCRdb, the 5' RACE reads were re-called with MiXCR into one record per CDR3 protein. The sample shows 1.5 million to 2 million distinct CDR3 sequences, about 49% of them seen only once. About this clonotype: Its antigen is still unknown.

CDR3 size: 14 residues. Trimming left V 6 bases short and J 13 bases short, with 22 bases between. CDR1 is MDHEN and CDR2 is SYDVKM in the germline V gene. The origin of this receptor is a woman in her thirties or forties in good health. The sequenced sample consisted of blood. The J gene is TRBJ2-1, the V gene TRBV28; a weak D match, TRBD1 (5 bases). CDR3 in amino acids: CASSAGSGARLQFF. For the CDR3, the DNA is TGTGCCAGCAGCGCAGGGTCAGGTGCTAGACTCCAGTTCTTC.